Shown below are 12 T cell receptor beta chains from a single sample sequenced in a study of T cell repertoires in cytomegalovirus infection. Their antigens are not known. TCRdb re-analysed the reads in MiXCR, keeping a single row per CDR3 protein. The sample includes some 940,000 distinct CDR3 sequences, approximately 31% of them seen just once. The sample here was cultured CD8+ T cells from PBMCs, taken from culture after CMV antigen stimulation. These receptors all stem from a human donor in good health (CMV status not recorded). Some clones in this sample may be carry-over from other donors' samples.

The chain uses TRBV20-1 and TRBJ1-4, with D possibly TRBD1 on 5 matching bases. Germline V gene lookup returns CDR1 DFQATT and CDR2 SNEGSKA (reference sequence). The length of the CDR3 is 15 residues. Trimming pared 5 bases from V and 0 bases from J, leaving 13 bases between. CDR3 nucleotide sequence: TGCAGTGCTCGCCGCAGGGCTTCAACTAATGAAAAACTGTTTTTT. This codes for CSARRRASTNEKLFF.

This clonotype has ten or more counts. This rearrangement joins TRBV6-6 to TRBJ1-4; unclear D gene. CDR1 is MNHNY, CDR2 SVGAGI, per germline (reference sequence). The V and J ends lost 2 bases and 0 bases respectively, with 16 bases between them. The CDR3 covers 18 residues. CDR3 residues: CASSYVRGQDATNEKLFF. The CDR3 bases are TGTGCCAGCAGTTACGTTAGAGGGCAGGACGCAACTAATGAAAAACTGTTTTTT.

The chain joins TRBV4-2 to TRBJ1-2; TRBD1 is a possible D gene (5 bases). The CDR3 spans 13 residues. Germline CDR1 reads LGHNA; CDR2 reads YNFKEQ. V was cut by 0 bases and J by 6 bases, with 8 bases left in between. The CDR3 DNA sequence: TGTGCCAGCAGCCAAGATGGGGGGGATGGCTACACCTTC. It is translated as CASSQDGGDGYTF.

The chain joins TRBV4-1 to TRBJ2-7; D gene unclear. Germline assignment: CDR1 MGHRA and CDR2 YSYEKL. The CDR3 consists of 14 residues. The V gene lost 0 bases and the J gene lost 4 bases, with 10 bases spanning the gap. The CDR3 loop is CASSQDPLTYEQYV. CDR3 DNA: TGCGCCAGCAGCCAAGATCCCCTAACATACGAGCAGTACGTC.

CDR3 in DNA: TGTGCCAGCAGGGGATCCCCCTATGGCTACACCTTC. Amino acid sequence: CASRGSPYGYTF. This rearrangement joins TRBV2 to TRBJ1-2; D is undetermined. CDR3 length: 12 amino acids. Trimming pared 6 bases from V and 4 bases from J, leaving 9 bases between. Germline V gives CDR1 SNHLY, CDR2 FYNNEI.

Of note for this clonotype: This could be a read error, since a much larger clone is one nucleotide away. The chain couples TRBV12-3 or TRBV12-4 to TRBJ1-1; D perhaps matches TRBD1 (6 bases). Trimming cost V 9 bases and J 6 bases, with 20 bases left between them. The CDR3 has 14 residues. This chain's CDR3 is CARSLDRPLAEAFF. In DNA, the CDR3 is TGTGCCAGAAGTCTAGACAGGCCCTTGGCTGAAGCTTTCTTT.

This clonotype appeared once. V and J are TRBV5-8 and TRBJ1-5, with D perhaps matching TRBD1 (6 bases). V was clipped by 4 bases and J by 3 bases, with 23 bases between them. Germline V gene data show CDR1 as SGHTS and CDR2 as YDEGEE. The CDR3 has 18 residues. CDR3 DNA sequence: TGTGCCAGCAGCCCTCCCCTCCGACAGGTCGGGGCCAATCAGCCCCAGCATTTT. It yields the protein CASSPPLRQVGANQPQHF.

V usage is TRBV11-2 and J usage is TRBJ1-6; D gene ambiguous. The CDR3 is made up of 14 amino acids. The germline V and J ends were trimmed by 0 bases and 7 bases, with 7 bases remaining between them. CDR1 and CDR2 from the germline V gene are SGHAT and FQNNGV. The CDR3 DNA reads TGTGCCAGCAGCTTAGACAGCTGGAATTCACCCCTCCACTTT. Translating gives CASSLDSWNSPLHF.

The rearrangement uses TRBV7-2 and TRBJ1-5; no definite D call. This CDR3 spans 12 amino acids. Deletions cut 1 base from V and 7 bases from J, with 5 bases between. From germline, CDR1 is SGHTA and CDR2 FQGNSA. CDR3 protein: CASSLEVQPQHF. CDR3 nucleotides: TGTGCCAGCAGCTTAGAGGTACAGCCCCAGCATTTT.

This chain joins TRBV27 and TRBJ1-6; D is undetermined. Trimming cost V 5 bases and J 8 bases, with 16 bases left between them. Germline lookup yields CDR1 MNHEY and CDR2 SMNVEV (reference sequence). The CDR3 has 15 residues. CDR3 amino acids: CASSTQQNLDSPLHF. The DNA of the CDR3 is TGTGCCAGCAGTACCCAACAGAATCTAGATTCACCCCTCCACTTT.

This clonotype was recorded a few times. The chain recombines TRBV6-2 or TRBV6-3 with TRBJ1-2; 10 bases align to TRBD1. The CDR3 is 14 amino acids. V shed 6 bases and J 3 bases; nucleotides not matched to a gene: 4. Germline V gene data show CDR1 as MNHEY and CDR2 as SVGEGT. The CDR3 is CASRGQGDYYGYTF. The CDR3 DNA sequence: TGTGCCAGCAGAGGACAGGGGGATTACTATGGCTACACCTTC.

This chain connects TRBV15 to TRBJ2-1; 8 bases are shared with TRBD2. In germline, CDR1 is LNHNV, CDR2 YYDKDF (reference sequence). The J segment lost 6 bases and the V segment lost 0 bases, leaving 10 bases of the junction unmatched. This CDR3 has 17 amino acids. CDR3 in DNA: TGTGCCACCAGCAGAGATCCGCCGGGGGGGCTAAGCAATGAGCAGTTCTTC. Translation: CATSRDPPGGLSNEQFF.